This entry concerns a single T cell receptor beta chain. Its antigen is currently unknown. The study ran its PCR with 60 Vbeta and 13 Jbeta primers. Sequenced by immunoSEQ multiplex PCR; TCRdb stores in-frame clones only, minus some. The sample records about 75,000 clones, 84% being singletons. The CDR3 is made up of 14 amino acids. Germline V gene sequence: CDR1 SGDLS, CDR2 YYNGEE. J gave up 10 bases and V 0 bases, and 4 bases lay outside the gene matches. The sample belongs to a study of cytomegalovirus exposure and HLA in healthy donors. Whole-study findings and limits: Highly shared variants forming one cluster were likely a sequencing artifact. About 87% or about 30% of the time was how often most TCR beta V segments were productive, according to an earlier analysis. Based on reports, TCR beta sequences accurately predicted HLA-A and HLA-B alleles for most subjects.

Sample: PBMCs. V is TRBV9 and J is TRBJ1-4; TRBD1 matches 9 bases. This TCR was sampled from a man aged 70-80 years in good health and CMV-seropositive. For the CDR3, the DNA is TGTGCCAGCAGCGTAGGGGACAGGGCTTTAAAACTGTTTTTT. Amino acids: CASSVGDRALKLFF.